This TCR beta chain was retrieved from a study of T cell repertoires in cytomegalovirus infection. Study overall: It can be stated that public TCR beta signatures indicated CMV infection as well as a matching HLA type.

This clonotype was detected only a few times. Its antigen is undetermined. This CDR3 has 17 amino acids. J gave up 6 bases and V 1 base, and 12 bases lay outside the gene matches. Germline lookup yields CDR1 SGHTA and CDR2 FQGTGA. TCRdb called the reads again in MiXCR, with one record for every CDR3 protein. The sample lists about 300,000 distinct CDR3 sequences, 8% to 10% occurring once. Study-level points and caveats: Frequencies of public TCR beta families were cumulated, and this identified carriers of CMV plus the relevant HLA. In two of eight donors, the top clonotype was HLA-C-restricted CMV-specific.

Sequencing was performed on PBMCs. This sequence was found in a human donor in good health (CMV status not recorded). Some clones in this sample may be carry-over from other donors' samples. This chain links TRBV7-3 with TRBJ2-3; 8 nucleotides align to TRBD2. For the CDR3, the DNA is TGTGCCAGCAGCTTAAATCCCCCCGGGGGGGCCCCCGATACGCAGTATTTT. This sequence encodes CASSLNPPGGAPDTQYF.